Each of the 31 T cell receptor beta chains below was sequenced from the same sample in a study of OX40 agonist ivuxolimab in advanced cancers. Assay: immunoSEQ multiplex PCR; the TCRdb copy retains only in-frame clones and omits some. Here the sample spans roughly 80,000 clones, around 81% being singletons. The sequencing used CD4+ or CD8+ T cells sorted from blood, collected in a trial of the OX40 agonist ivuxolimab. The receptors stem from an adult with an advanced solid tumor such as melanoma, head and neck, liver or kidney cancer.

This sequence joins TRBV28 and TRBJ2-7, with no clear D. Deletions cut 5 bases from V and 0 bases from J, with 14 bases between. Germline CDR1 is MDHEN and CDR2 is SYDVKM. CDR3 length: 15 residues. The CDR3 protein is CASSLTPDASYEQYF. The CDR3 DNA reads TGTGCCAGCAGTCTTACCCCCGACGCCTCCTACGAGCAGTACTTC.

CDR3 sequence (DNA): TGTGCCAGCAGTGACTCGGCTAGCGGGGCAGATACGCAGTATTTT. It translates to CASSDSASGADTQYF. V usage is TRBV6-4 and J usage is TRBJ2-3; 9 bases fit TRBD2. The CDR3 has 15 amino acids. Per the germline V gene, CDR1 is MRHNA and CDR2 is SNTAGT. V gave up 0 bases and J gave up 4 bases; unmatched junction bases: 2.

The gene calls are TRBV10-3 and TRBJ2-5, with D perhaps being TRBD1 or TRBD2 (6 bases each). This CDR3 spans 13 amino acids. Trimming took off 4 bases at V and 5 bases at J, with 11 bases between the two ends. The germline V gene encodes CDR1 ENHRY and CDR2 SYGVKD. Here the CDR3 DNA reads TGTGCCATCAGTGGGGGGGCCGGGGAGACCCAGTACTTC. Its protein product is CAISGGAGETQYF.

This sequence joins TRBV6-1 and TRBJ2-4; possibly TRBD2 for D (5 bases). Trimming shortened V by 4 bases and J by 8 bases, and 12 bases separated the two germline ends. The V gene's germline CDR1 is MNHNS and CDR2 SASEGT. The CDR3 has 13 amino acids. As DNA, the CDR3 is TGTGCCAGCAGTGTCGGGGTTTGGGACATTCAGTACTTC. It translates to CASSVGVWDIQYF.

The CDR3 here is CASSLGLAGGDLEYF. The CDR3 DNA follows: TGTGCCAGCAGCTTGGGACTAGCGGGGGGAGATTTGGAGTATTTT. This chain uses TRBV7-2 with TRBJ2-3; 15 bases map to TRBD2. Looked up from germline, CDR1 is SGHTA and CDR2 is FQGNSA. The CDR3 sequence is 15 residues long. Unmatched junction bases numbered 8, after V lost 3 bases and J lost 13 bases.

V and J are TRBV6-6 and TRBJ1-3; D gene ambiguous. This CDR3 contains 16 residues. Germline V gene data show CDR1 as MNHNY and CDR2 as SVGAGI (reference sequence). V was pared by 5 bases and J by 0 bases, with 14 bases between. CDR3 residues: CASSKGFGSSGNTIYF. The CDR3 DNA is TGTGCCAGCAGTAAGGGATTTGGAAGCTCTGGAAACACCATATATTTT.

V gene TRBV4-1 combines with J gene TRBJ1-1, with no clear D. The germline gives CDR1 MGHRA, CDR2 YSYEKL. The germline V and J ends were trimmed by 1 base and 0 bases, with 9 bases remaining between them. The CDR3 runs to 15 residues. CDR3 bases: TGCGCCAGCAGCCAAGCCGGCGCTCTGAACACTGAAGCTTTCTTT. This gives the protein CASSQAGALNTEAFF.

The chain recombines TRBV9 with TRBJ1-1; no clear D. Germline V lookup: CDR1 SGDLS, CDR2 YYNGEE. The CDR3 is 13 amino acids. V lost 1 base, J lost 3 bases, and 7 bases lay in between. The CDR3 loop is CASSVPRDTEAFF. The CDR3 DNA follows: TGTGCCAGCAGCGTACCTAGGGACACTGAAGCTTTCTTT. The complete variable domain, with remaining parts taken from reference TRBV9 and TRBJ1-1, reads DSGVTQTPKHLITATGQRVTLRCSPRSGDLSVYWYQQSLDQGLQFLIQYYNGEERAKGNILERFSAQQFPDLHSELNLSSLELGDSALYFCASSVPRDTEAFFGQGTRLTVV.

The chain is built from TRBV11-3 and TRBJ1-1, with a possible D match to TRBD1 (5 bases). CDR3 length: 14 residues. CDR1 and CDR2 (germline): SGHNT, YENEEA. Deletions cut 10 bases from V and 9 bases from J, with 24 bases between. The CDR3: CANSSQGGARKAFF. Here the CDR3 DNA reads TGTGCCAACTCCTCTCAGGGCGGGGCGAGAAAAGCTTTCTTT. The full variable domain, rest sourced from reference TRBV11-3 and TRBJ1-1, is EAGVVQSPRYKIIEKKQPVAFWCNPISGHNTLYWYLQNLGQGPELLIRYENEEAVDDSQLPKDRFSAERLKGVDSTLKIQPAELGDSAVYLCANSSQGGARKAFFGQGTRLTVV.

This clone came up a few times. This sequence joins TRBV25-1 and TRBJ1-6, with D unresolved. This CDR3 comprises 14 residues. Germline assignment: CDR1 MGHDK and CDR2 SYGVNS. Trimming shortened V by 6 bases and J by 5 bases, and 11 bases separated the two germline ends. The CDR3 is CASSGGRDNSPLHF. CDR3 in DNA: TGTGCCAGCAGCGGAGGGAGAGATAATTCACCCCTCCACTTT.

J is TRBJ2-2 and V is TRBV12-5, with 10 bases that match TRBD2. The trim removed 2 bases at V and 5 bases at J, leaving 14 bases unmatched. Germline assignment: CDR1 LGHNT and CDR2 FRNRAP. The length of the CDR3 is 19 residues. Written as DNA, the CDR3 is TGTGCTAGTGGTTTGTCTAGGGGGACTAGCGAAGTCCGGACCGGGGAGCTGTTTTTT. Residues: CASGLSRGTSEVRTGELFF.

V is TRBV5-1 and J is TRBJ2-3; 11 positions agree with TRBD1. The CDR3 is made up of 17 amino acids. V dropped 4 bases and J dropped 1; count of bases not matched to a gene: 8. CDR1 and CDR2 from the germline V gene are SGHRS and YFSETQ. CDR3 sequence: CASSHWTGGGGTDTQYF. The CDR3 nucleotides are TGCGCCAGCAGCCATTGGACAGGGGGCGGGGGCACAGATACGCAGTATTTT.

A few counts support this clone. The DNA of the CDR3 is TGTGCCAGCAGCCCTCAAGGGTACTACAATGAGCAGTTCTTC. This encodes CASSPQGYYNEQFF. This chain links TRBV7-8 with TRBJ2-1; D gene uncertain. This CDR3 is 14 amino acids long. V lost 5 bases, J lost 3 bases, and 11 bases lay in between. CDR1 is SGHVS and CDR2 is FQNEAQ in the germline V gene.

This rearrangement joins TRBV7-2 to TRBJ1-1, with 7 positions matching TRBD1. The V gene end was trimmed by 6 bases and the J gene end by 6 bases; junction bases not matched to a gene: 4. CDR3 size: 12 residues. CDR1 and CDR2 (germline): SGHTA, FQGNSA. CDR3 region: CASRYTGAEAFF. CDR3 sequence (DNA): TGTGCCAGCAGATACACAGGGGCTGAAGCTTTCTTT. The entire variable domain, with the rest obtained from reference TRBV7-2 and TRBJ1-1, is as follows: GAGVSQSPSNKVTEKGKDVELRCDPISGHTALYWYRQSLGQGLEFLIYFQGNSAPDKSGLPSDRFSAERTGGSVSTLTIQRTQQEDSAVYLCASRYTGAEAFFGQGTRLTVV.

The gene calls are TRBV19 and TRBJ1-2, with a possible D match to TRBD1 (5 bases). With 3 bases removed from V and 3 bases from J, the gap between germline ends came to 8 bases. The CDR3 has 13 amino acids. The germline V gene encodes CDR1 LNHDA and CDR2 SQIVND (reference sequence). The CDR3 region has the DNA TGTGCCAGTAGTATGGGGACGGACTATGGCTACACCTTC. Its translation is CASSMGTDYGYTF.

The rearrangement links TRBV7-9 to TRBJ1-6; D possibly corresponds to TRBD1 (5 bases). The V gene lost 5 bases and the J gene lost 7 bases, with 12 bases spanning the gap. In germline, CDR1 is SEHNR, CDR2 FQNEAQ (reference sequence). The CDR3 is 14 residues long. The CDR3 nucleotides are TGTGCCAGCAGCACCGGGACCGTAAATTCACCCCTCCACTTT. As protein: CASSTGTVNSPLHF.

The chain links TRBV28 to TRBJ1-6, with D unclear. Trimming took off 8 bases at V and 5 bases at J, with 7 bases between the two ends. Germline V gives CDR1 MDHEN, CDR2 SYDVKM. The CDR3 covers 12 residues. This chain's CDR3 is CASLQNNSPLHF. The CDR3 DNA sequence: TGTGCCAGCCTACAGAATAATTCACCCCTCCACTTT.

The CDR3 loop is CASSRGTLSADEQYF. DNA of the CDR3: TGTGCCAGCTCACGGGGGACACTCTCAGCCGACGAGCAGTACTTC. The chain uses TRBV18 and TRBJ2-7, with a tentative D call TRBD1 (6 bases). V gave up 4 bases and J gave up 5 bases, with 18 bases separating them. Germline V gene data show CDR1 as KGHSH and CDR2 as LQKENI. CDR3 size: 15 residues.

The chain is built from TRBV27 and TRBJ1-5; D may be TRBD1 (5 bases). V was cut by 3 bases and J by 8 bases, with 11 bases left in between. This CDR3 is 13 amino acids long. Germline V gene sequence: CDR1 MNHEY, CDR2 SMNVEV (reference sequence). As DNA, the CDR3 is TGTGCCAGCAGTTTGACAGCCGTTGAGCCCCAGCATTTT. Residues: CASSLTAVEPQHF.

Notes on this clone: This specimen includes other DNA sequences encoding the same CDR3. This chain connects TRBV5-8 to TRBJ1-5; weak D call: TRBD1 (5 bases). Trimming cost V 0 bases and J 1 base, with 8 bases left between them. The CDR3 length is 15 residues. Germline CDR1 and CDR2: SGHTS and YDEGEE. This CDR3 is CASSLGQGSNQPQHF. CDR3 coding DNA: TGTGCCAGCAGCTTGGGGCAGGGCAGCAATCAGCCCCAGCATTTT.

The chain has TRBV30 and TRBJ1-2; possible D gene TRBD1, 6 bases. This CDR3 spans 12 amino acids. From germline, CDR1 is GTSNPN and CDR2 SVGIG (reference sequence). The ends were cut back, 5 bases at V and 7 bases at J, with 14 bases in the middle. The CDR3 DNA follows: TGTGCCTGGGCACAGGGAGTAGCTGGCTACACCTTC. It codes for CAWAQGVAGYTF.

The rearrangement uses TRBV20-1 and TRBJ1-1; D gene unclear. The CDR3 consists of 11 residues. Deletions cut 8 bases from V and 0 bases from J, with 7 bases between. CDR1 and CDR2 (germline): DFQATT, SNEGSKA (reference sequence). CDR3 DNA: TGCAGTAAAATTATGAACACTGAAGCTTTCTTT. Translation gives CSKIMNTEAFF.

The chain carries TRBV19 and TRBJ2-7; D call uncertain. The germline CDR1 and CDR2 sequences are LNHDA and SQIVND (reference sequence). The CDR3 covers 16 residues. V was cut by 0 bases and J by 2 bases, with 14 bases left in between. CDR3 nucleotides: TGTGCCAGTAGTATAGATCGAAGGACGCAAGCCTACGAGCAGTACTTC. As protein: CASSIDRRTQAYEQYF.

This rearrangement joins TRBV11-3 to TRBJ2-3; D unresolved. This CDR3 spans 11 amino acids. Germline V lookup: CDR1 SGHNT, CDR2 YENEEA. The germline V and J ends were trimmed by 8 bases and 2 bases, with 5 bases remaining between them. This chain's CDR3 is CASGNTDTQYF. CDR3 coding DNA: TGTGCCAGCGGGAACACAGATACGCAGTATTTT.

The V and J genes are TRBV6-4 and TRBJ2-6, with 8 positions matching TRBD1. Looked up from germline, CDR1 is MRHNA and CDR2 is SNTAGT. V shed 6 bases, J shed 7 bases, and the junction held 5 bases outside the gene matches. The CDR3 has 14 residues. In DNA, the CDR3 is TGTGCCAGCAGCGTAGACAGGGGAGCCAACGTCCTGACTTTC. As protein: CASSVDRGANVLTF.

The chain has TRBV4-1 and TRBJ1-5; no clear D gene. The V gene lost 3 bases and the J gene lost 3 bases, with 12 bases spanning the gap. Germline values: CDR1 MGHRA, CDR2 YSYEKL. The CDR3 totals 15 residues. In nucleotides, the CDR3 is TGCGCCAGCAGCCACGGAATAGGGAACAATCAGCCCCAGCATTTT. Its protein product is CASSHGIGNNQPQHF.

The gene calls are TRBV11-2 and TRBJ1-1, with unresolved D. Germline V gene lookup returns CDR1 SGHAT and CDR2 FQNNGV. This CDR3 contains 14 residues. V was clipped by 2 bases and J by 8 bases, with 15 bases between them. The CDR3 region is CASSLTFAVREAFF. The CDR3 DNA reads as TGTGCCAGCAGCTTAACATTCGCCGTCAGGGAAGCTTTCTTT.

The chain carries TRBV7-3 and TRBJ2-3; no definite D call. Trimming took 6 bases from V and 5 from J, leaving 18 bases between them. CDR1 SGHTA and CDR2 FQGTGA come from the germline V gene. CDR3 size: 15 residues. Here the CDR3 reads CASSLGRKILDTQYF. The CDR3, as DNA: TGTGCCAGCAGTCTTGGACGGAAGATTTTAGATACGCAGTATTTT. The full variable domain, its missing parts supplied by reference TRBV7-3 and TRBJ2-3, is GAGVSQTPSNKVTEKGKYVELRCDPISGHTALYWYRQSLGQGPEFLIYFQGTGAADDSGLPNDRFFAVRPEGSVSTLKIQRTERGDSAVYLCASSLGRKILDTQYFGPGTRLTVL.

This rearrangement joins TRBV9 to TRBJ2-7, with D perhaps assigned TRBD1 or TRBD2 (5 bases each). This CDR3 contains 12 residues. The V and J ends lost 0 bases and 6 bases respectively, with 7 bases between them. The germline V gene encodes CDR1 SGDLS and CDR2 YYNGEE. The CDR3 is CASSVVGGEQYF. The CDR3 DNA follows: TGTGCCAGCAGCGTAGTTGGGGGCGAGCAGTACTTC. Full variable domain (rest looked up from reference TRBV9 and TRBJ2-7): DSGVTQTPKHLITATGQRVTLRCSPRSGDLSVYWYQQSLDQGLQFLIQYYNGEERAKGNILERFSAQQFPDLHSELNLSSLELGDSALYFCASSVVGGEQYFGPGTRLTVT.

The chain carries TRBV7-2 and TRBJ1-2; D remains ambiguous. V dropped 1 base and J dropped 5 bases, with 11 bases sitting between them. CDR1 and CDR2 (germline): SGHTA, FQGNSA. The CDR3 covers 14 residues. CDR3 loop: CASSLGPALYGYTF. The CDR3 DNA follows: TGTGCCAGCAGCTTAGGGCCAGCCCTGTATGGCTACACCTTC.

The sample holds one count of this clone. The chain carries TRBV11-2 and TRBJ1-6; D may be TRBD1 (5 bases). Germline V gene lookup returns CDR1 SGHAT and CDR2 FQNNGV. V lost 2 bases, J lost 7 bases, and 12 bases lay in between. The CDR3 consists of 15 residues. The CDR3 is CASSLRTSGNSPLHF. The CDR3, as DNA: TGTGCCAGCAGCTTAAGGACATCCGGGAATTCACCCCTCCACTTT.